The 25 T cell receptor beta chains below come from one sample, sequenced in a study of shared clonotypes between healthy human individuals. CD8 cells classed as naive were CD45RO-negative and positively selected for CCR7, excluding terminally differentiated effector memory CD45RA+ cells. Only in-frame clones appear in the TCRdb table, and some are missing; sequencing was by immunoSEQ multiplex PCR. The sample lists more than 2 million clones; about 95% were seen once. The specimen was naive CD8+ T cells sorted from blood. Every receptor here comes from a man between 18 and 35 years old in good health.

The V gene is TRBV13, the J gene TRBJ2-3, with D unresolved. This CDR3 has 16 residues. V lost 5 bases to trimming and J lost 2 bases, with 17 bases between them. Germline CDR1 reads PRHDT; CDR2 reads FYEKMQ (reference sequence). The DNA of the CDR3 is TGTGCCAGCAGCCACCGGATGTATCGGAACACAGATACGCAGTATTTT. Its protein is CASSHRMYRNTDTQYF.

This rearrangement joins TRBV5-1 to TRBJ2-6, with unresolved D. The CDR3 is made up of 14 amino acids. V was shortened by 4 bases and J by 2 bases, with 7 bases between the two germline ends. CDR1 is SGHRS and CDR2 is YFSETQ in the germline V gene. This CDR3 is CASSPDPGANVLTF. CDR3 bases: TGCGCCAGCAGCCCGGATCCTGGGGCCAACGTCCTGACTTTC. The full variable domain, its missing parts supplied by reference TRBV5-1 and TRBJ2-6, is KAGVTQTPRYLIKTRGQQVTLSCSPISGHRSVSWYQQTPGQGLQFLFEYFSETQRNKGNFPGRFSGRQFSNSRSEMNVSTLELGDSALYLCASSPDPGANVLTFGAGSRLTVL.

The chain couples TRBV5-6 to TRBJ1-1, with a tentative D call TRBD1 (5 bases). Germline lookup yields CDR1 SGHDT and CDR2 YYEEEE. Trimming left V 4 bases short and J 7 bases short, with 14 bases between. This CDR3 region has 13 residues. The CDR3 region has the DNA TGTGCCAGCAGCCCAATGGGCGGGGGTGAAGCTTTCTTT. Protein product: CASSPMGGGEAFF.

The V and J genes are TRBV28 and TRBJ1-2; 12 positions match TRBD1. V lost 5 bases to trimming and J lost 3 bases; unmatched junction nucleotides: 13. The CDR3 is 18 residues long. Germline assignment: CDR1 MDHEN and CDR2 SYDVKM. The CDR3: CASSHSPGQGALDYGYTF. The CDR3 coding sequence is TGTGCCAGCAGTCACTCCCCGGGACAGGGGGCTTTGGACTATGGCTACACCTTC.

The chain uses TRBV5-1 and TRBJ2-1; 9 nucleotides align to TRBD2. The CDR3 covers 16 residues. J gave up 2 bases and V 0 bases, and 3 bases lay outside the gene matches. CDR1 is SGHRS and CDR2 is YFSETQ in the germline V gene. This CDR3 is CASSLGGLAAYNEQFF. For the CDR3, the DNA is TGCGCCAGCAGCTTGGGGGGACTAGCCGCCTACAATGAGCAGTTCTTC. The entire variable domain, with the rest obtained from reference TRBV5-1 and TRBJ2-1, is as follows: KAGVTQTPRYLIKTRGQQVTLSCSPISGHRSVSWYQQTPGQGLQFLFEYFSETQRNKGNFPGRFSGRQFSNSRSEMNVSTLELGDSALYLCASSLGGLAAYNEQFFGPGTRLTVL.

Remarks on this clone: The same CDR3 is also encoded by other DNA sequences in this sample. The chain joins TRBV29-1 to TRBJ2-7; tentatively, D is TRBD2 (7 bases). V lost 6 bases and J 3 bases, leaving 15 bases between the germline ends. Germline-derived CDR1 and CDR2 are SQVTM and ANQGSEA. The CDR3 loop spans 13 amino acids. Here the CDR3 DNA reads TGCAGCGTGGAACAGGGACTAAGCTACGAGCAGTACTTC. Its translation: CSVEQGLSYEQYF.

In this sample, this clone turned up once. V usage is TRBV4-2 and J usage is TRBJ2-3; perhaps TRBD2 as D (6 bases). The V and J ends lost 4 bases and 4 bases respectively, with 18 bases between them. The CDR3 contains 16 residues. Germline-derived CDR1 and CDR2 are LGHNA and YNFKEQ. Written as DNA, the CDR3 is TGTGCCAGCAGCCGCGGGCTATGGGAGGCCCCAGATACGCAGTATTTT. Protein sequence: CASSRGLWEAPDTQYF.

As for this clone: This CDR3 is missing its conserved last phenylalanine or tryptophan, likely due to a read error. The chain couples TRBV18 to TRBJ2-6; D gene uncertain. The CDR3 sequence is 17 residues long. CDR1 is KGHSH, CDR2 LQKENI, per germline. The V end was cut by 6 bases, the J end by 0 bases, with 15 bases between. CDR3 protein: CASSRGPLSSGANVLTS. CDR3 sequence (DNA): TGTGCCAGCTCTCGCGGACCTCTGAGCTCTGGGGCCAACGTCCTGACTTCC.

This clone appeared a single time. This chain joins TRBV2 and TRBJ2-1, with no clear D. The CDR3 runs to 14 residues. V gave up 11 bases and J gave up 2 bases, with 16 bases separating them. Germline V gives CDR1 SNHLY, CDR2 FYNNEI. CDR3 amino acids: CAGRALGTYNEQFF. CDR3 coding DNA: TGTGCCGGCCGGGCCTTGGGAACCTACAATGAGCAGTTCTTC.

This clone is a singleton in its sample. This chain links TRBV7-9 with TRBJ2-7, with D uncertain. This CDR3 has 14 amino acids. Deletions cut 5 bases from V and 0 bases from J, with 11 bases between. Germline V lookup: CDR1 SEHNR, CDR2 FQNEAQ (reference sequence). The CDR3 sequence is CASSTESSSYEQYF. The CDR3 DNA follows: TGTGCCAGCAGCACCGAAAGCAGCTCCTACGAGCAGTACTTC.

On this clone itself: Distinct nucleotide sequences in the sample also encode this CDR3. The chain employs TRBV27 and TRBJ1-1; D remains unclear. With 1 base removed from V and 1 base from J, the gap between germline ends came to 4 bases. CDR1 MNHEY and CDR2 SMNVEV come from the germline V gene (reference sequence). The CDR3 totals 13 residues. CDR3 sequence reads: CASSLLANTEAFF. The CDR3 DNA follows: TGTGCCAGCAGTTTATTGGCGAACACTGAAGCTTTCTTT.

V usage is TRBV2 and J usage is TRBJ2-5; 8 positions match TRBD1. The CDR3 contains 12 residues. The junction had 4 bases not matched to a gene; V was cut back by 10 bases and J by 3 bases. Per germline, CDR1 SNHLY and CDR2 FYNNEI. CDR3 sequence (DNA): TGTGCCAAGGACAGGGAAGAAGAGACCCAGTACTTC. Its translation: CAKDREEETQYF.

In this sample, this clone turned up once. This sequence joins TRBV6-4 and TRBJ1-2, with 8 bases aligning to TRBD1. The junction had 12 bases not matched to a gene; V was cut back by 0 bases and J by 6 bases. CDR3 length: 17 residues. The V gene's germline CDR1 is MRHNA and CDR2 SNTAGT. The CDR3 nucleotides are TGTGCCAGCAGTGACTCGACCCTGGGACAGGAATTAAATGGCTACACCTTC. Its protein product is CASSDSTLGQELNGYTF.

The CDR3 sequence: CSVEGPQGIVNEQYF. The DNA of the CDR3 is TGCAGCGTTGAAGGCCCTCAGGGTATAGTGAACGAGCAGTACTTC. The V call is TRBV29-1, the J call TRBJ2-7; a weak D match, TRBD1 (5 bases). Germline V gene sequence: CDR1 SQVTM, CDR2 ANQGSEA. The CDR3 is 15 amino acids. Between the trimmed V and J ends, which lost 1 base and 5 bases, there was a span of 18 bases.

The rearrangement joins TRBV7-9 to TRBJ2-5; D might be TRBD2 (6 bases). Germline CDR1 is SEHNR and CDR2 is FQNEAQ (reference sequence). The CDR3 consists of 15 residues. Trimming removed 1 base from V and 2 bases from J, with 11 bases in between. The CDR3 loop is CASSLGLGTQETQYF. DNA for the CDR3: TGTGCCAGCAGCTTAGGATTAGGGACTCAAGAGACCCAGTACTTC.

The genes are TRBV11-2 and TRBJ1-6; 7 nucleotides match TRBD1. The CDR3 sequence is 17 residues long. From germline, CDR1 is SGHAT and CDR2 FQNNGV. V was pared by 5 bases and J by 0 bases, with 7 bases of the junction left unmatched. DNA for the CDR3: TGTGCCAGCAGCCCTCAACAGGGGTACTCCTATAATTCACCCCTCCACTTT. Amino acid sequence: CASSPQQGYSYNSPLHF.

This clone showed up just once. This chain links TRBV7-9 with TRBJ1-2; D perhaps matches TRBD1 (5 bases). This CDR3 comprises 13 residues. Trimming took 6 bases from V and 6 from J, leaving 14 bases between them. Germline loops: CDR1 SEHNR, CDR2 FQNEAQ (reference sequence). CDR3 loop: CASSRDSSDGYTF. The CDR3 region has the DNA TGTGCCAGCAGTAGAGACAGTAGTGATGGCTACACCTTC.

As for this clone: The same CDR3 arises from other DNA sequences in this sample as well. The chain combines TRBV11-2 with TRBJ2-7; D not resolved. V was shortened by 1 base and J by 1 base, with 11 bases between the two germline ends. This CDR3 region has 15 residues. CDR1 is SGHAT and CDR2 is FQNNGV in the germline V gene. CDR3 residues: CASSLGVSRSYEQYF. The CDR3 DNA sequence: TGTGCCAGCAGCTTAGGGGTATCCCGTTCCTACGAGCAGTACTTC.

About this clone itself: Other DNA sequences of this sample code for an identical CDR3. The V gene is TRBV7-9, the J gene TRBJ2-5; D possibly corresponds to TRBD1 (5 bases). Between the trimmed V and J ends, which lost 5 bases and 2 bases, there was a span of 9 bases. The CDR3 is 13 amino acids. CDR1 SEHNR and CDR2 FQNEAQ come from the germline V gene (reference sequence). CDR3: CASSPDRQETQYF. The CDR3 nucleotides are TGTGCCAGCAGCCCCGACAGACAAGAGACCCAGTACTTC. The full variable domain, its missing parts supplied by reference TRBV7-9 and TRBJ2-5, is DTGVSQNPRHKITKRGQNVTFRCDPISEHNRLYWYRQTLGQGPEFLTYFQNEAQLEKSRLLSDRFSAERPKGSFSTLEIQRTEQGDSAMYLCASSPDRQETQYFGPGTRLLVL.

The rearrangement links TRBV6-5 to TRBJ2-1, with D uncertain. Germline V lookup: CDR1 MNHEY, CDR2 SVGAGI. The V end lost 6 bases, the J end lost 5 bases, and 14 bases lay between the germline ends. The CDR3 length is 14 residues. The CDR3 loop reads CASRSSGGHNEQFF. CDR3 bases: TGTGCCAGCAGAAGCTCGGGTGGGCACAATGAGCAGTTCTTC.

The CDR3 loop is CASSQTSASYNEQFF. CDR3 coding DNA: TGCGCCAGCAGCCAGACTAGCGCCTCCTACAATGAGCAGTTCTTC. This chain connects TRBV4-1 to TRBJ2-1; TRBD2 agrees at 8 bases. The CDR3 is 15 amino acids. In germline, CDR1 is MGHRA, CDR2 YSYEKL. V was clipped by 3 bases and J by 0 bases; unmatched bases: 1.

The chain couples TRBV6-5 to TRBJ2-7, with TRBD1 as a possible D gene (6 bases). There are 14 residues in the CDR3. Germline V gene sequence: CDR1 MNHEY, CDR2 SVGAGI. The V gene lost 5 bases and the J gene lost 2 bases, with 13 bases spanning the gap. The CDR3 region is CASSDRSRAYEQYF. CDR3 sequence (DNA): TGTGCCAGCAGTGACAGGTCCAGAGCCTACGAGCAGTACTTC.

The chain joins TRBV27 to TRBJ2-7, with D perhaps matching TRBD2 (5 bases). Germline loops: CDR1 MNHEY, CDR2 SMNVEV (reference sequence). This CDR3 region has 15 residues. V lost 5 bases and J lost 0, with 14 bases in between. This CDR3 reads CASSVSGTLSYEQYF. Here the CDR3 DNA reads TGTGCCAGCAGTGTGAGCGGAACGCTCTCCTACGAGCAGTACTTC.

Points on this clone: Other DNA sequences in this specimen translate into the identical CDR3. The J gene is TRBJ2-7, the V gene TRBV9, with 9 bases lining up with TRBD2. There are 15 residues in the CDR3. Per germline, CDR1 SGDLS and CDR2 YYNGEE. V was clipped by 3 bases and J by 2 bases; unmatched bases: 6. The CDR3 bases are TGTGCCAGCAGCGAGGGAGCGGGAGGTCCCTACGAGCAGTACTTC. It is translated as CASSEGAGGPYEQYF.

This CDR3 reads CASSPGQGEGETQYF. CDR3 in DNA: TGTGCCAGCAGCCCGGGACAGGGGGAAGGGGAGACCCAGTACTTC. The chain has TRBV5-4 and TRBJ2-5; 11 bases are a match to TRBD1. This CDR3 is 15 amino acids long. Trimming at V came to 4 bases and at J to 5 bases, leaving 7 bases not matched to a gene. Germline V gives CDR1 SGHNT, CDR2 YYREEE (reference sequence). The variable domain in full, with the rest retrieved from reference TRBV5-4 and TRBJ2-5, is ETGVTQSPTHLIKTRGQQVTLRCSSQSGHNTVSWYQQALGQGPQFIFQYYREEENGRGNFPPRFSGLQFPNYSSELNVNALELDDSALYLCASSPGQGEGETQYFGPGTRLLVL.